The source of this TCR beta chain is a study of shared clonotypes between healthy human individuals. Regarding the study as a whole: Large depth notwithstanding, sorted-subset sequencing proved incomplete by rarefaction.

The germline CDR1 and CDR2 sequences are SGHDN and FVKESK. This CDR3 is 15 amino acids long. V lost 6 bases to trimming and J lost 4 bases; unmatched junction nucleotides: 7. Produced via immunoSEQ multiplex PCR; TCRdb's table is partial and in-frame only. The table includes almost 750,000 clones, roughly two thirds detected once. Donors comprised healthy HIV-negative adults lacking recent acute infections or vaccinations. With respect to this clone: Its antigen is not identified.

Sequenced material: memory CD4+ T cells sorted from blood. Subset noted: CD45RA-negative fraction. The chain carries TRBV14 and TRBJ2-3; TRBD1 matches 10 bases. The source is a woman in her thirties in good health. The CDR3, as DNA: TGTGCCAGCAGGCGGACAGGGGGGCTGTCAGATACGCAGTATTTT. It codes for CASRRTGGLSDTQYF.